This T cell receptor (beta chain) originates from a study of shared clonotypes between healthy human individuals. With respect to this clone: What it recognizes is unknown.

Points from the study as a whole: Rarefaction showed sorted-subset sequencing was incomplete despite large depth.

Generated by immunoSEQ multiplex PCR, the TCRdb table keeps only in-frame clones and is missing some. The table lists 1,100,000 or so clones, about 84% of them singletons. Sequencing was carried out using memory CD4+ T cells from PBMCs. Subset specified: CD45RA-negative fraction. The clonotype originates from a young man in good health. Some clones in this sample may be carry-over from other donors' samples.

The CDR3 DNA reads TGTGCCAGCGGGATGGGGCCTCTCGGCGAAAAACTGTTTTTT. Its translation: CASGMGPLGEKLFF. J is TRBJ1-4 and V is TRBV2; weak D call: TRBD1 (5 bases). This CDR3 comprises 14 residues. Per germline, CDR1 SNHLY and CDR2 FYNNEI. Trimming cost V 8 bases and J 8 bases, with 18 bases left between them.